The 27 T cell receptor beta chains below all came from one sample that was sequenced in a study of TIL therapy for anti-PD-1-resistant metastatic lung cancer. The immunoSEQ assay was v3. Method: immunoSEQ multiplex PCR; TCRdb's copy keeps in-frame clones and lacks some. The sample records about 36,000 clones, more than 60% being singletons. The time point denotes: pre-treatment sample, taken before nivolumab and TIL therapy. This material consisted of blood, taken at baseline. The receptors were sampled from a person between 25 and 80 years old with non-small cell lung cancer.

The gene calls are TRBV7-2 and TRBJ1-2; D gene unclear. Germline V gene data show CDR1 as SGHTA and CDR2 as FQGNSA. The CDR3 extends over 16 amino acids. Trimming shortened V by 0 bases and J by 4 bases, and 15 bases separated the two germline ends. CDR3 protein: CASSLAFRQEFYGYTF. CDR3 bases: TGTGCCAGCAGCTTAGCGTTCCGTCAGGAGTTCTATGGCTACACCTTC.

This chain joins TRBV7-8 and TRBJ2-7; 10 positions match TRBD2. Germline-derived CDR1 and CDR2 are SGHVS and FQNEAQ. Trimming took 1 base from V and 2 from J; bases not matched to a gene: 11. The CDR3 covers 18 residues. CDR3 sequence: CASSLEGLAGAPTYEQYF. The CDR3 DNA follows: TGTGCCAGCAGCTTAGAGGGCCTAGCGGGGGCCCCCACCTACGAGCAGTACTTC.

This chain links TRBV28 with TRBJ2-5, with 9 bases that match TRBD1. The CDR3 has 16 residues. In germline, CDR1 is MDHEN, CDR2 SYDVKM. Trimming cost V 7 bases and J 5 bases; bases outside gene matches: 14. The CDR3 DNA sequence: TGTGCCAGCACCCTCTCCTGGGGACAGGGAAAGGAGACCCAGTACTTC. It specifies CASTLSWGQGKETQYF.

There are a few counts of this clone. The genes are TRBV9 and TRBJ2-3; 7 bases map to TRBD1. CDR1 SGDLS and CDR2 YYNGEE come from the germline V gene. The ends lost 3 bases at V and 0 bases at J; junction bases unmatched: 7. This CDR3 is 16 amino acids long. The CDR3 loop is CASSAGQTRSTDTQYF. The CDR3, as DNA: TGTGCCAGCAGCGCGGGACAGACCCGAAGCACAGATACGCAGTATTTT.

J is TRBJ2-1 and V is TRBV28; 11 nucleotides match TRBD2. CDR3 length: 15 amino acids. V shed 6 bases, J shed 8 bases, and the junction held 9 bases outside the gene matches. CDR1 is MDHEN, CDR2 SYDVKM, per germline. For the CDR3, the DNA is TGTGCCAGCAGCCACACTAGCGGGAGAGCCGATGAGCAGTTCTTC. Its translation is CASSHTSGRADEQFF.

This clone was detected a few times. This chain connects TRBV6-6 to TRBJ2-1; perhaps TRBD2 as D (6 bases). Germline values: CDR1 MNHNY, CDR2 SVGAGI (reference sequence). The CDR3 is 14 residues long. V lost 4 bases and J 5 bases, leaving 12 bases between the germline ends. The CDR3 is CASSWEDPNNEQFF. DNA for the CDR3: TGTGCCAGCAGTTGGGAGGACCCAAACAATGAGCAGTTCTTC.

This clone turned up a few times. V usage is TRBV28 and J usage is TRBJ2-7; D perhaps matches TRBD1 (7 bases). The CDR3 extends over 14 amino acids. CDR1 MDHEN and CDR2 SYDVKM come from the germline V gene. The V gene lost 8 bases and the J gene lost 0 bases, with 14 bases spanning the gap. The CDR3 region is CASGRTGGSYEQYF. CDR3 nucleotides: TGTGCCAGCGGGAGGACAGGCGGCTCCTACGAGCAGTACTTC. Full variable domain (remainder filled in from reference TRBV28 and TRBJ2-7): DVKVTQSSRYLVKRTGEKVFLECVQDMDHENMFWYRQDPGLGLRLIYFSYDVKMKEKGDIPEGYSVSREKKERFSLILESASTNQTSMYLCASGRTGGSYEQYFGPGTRLTVT.

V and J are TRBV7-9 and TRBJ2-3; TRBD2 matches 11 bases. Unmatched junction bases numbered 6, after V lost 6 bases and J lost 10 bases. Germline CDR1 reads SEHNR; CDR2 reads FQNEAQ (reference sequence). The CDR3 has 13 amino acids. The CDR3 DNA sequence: TGTGCCAGCAGACTAGCGGGAGCCCCTGCGCAGTATTTT. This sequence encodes CASRLAGAPAQYF.

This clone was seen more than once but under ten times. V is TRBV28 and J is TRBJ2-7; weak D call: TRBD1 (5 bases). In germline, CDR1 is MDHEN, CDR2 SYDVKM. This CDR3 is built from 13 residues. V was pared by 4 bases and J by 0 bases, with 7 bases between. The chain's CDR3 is CASSSRASYEQYF. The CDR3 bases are TGTGCCAGCAGTTCCAGGGCCTCCTACGAGCAGTACTTC.

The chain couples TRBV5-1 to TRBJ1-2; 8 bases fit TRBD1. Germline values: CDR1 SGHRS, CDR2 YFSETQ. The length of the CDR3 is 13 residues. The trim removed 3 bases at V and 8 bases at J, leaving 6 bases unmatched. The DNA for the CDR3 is TGCGCCAGCAGCTCGACAGGGGCGATCGGCTACACCTTC. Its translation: CASSSTGAIGYTF. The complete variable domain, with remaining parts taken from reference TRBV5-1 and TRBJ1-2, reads KAGVTQTPRYLIKTRGQQVTLSCSPISGHRSVSWYQQTPGQGLQFLFEYFSETQRNKGNFPGRFSGRQFSNSRSEMNVSTLELGDSALYLCASSSTGAIGYTFGSGTRLTVV.

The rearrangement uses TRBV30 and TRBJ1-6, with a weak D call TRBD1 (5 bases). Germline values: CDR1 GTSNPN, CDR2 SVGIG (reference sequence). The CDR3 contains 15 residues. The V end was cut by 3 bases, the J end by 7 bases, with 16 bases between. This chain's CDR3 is CAWSLGGVENSPLHF. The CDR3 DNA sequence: TGTGCCTGGAGCCTTGGAGGGGTCGAGAATTCACCCCTCCACTTT.

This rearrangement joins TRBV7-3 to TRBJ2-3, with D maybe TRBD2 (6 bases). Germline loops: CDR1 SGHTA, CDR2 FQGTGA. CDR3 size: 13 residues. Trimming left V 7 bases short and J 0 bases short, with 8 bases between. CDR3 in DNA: TGTGCCAGCACGGAGGGGAGCACAGATACGCAGTATTTT. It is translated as CASTEGSTDTQYF.

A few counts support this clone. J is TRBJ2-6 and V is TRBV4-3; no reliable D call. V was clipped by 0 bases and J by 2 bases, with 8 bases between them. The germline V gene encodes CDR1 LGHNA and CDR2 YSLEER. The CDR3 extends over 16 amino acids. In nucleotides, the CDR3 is TGCGCCAGCAGCCAAGATCATACGGCTGGGGCCAACGTCCTGACTTTC. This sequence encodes CASSQDHTAGANVLTF.

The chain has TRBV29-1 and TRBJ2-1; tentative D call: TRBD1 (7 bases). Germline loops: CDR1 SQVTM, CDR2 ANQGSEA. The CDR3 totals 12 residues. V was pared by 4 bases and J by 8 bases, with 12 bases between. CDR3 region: CSVGRGQYEQFF. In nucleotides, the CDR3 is TGCAGCGTTGGGAGGGGGCAATATGAGCAGTTCTTC.

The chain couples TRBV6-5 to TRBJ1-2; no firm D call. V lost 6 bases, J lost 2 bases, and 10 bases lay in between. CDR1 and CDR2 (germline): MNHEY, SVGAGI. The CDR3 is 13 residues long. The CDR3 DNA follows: TGTGCCAGCAGCCAAGGAGTGAACTATGGCTACACCTTC. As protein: CASSQGVNYGYTF.

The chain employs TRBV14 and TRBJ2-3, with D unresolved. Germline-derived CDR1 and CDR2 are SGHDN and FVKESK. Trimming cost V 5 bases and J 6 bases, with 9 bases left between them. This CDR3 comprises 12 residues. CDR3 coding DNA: TGTGCCAGCAGCTCCACTTCGGATACGCAGTATTTT. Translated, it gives CASSSTSDTQYF.

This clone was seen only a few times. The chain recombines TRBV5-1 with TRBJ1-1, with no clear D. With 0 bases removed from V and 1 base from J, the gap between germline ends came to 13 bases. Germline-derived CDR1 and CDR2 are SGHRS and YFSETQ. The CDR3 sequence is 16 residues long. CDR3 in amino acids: CASSLGKAGANTEAFF. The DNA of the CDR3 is TGCGCCAGCAGCTTGGGCAAGGCAGGAGCGAACACTGAAGCTTTCTTT.

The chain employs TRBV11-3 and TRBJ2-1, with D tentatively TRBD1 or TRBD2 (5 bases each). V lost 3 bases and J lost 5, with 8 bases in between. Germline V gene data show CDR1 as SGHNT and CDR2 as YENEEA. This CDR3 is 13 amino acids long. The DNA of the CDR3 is TGTGCCAGCAGCTTGGGACGAAACAATGAGCAGTTCTTC. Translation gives CASSLGRNNEQFF.

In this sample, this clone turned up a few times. This chain's CDR3 is CAVRTEENNSPLHF. CDR3 DNA sequence: TGTGCCGTAAGGACGGAAGAAAATAATTCACCCCTCCACTTT. The rearrangement uses TRBV10-3 and TRBJ1-6, with D hard to call. Germline CDR1 is ENHRY and CDR2 is SYGVKD. The V and J ends lost 11 bases and 5 bases respectively, with 16 bases between them. The CDR3 consists of 14 residues.

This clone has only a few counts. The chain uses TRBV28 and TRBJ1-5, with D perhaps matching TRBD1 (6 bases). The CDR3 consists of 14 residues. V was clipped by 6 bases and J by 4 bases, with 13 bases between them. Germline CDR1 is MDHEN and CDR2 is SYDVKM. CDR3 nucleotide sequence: TGTGCCAGCAGACGCACAGGGTGGAATCAGCCCCAGCATTTT. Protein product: CASRRTGWNQPQHF.

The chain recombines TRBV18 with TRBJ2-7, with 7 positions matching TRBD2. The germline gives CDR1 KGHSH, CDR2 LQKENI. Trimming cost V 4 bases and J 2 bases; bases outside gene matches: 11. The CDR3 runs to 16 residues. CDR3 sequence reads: CASSQSWGGIPYEQYF. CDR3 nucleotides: TGTGCCAGCTCACAATCGTGGGGGGGGATACCCTACGAGCAGTACTTC.

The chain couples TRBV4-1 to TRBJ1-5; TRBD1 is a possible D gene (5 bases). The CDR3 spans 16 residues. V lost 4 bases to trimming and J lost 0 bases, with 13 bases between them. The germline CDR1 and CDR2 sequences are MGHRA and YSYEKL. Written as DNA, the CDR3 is TGCGCCAGCAGCCCCGAACCAGGGACTAGCAATCAGCCCCAGCATTTT. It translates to CASSPEPGTSNQPQHF.

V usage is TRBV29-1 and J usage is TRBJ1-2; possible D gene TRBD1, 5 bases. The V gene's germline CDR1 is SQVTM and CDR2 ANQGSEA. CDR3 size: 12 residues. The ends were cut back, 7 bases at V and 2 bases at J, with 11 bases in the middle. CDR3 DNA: TGCAGCGCTGGGGGAGAGAACTATGGCTACACCTTC. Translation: CSAGGENYGYTF.

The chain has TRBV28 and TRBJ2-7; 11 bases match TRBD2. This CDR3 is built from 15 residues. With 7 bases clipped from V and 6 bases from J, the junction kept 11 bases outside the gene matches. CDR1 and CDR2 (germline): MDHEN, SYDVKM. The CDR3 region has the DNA TGTGCCAGCACCCTGACTAGCGGGAAACTTCCCGAGCAGTACTTC. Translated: CASTLTSGKLPEQYF. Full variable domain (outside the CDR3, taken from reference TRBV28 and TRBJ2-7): DVKVTQSSRYLVKRTGEKVFLECVQDMDHENMFWYRQDPGLGLRLIYFSYDVKMKEKGDIPEGYSVSREKKERFSLILESASTNQTSMYLCASTLTSGKLPEQYFGPGTRLTVT.

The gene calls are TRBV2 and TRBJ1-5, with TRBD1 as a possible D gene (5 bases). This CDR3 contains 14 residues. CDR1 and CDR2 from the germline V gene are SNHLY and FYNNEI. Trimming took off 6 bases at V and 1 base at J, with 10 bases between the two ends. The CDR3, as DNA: TGTGCCAGCAGCGTTTGGGACAGCAATCAGCCCCAGCATTTT. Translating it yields CASSVWDSNQPQHF.

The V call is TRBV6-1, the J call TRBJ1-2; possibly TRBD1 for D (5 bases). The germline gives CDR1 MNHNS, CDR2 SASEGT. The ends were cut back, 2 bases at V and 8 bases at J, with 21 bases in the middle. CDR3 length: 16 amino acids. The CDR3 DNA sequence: TGTGCCAGCAGTGAACACACCAGGGTTCAGGCGGAGGGCTACACCTTC. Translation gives CASSEHTRVQAEGYTF.

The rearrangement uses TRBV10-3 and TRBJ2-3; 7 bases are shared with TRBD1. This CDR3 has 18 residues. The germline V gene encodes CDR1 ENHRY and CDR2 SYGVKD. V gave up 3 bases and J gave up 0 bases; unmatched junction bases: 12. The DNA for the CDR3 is TGTGCCATCAGTGACCCGGACAGGAAGCACTCTAGCACAGATACGCAGTATTTT. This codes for CAISDPDRKHSSTDTQYF.